This T cell receptor (beta chain) was recovered during a study of OX40 agonist ivuxolimab in advanced cancers. In the study overall: Ivuxolimab, an agonist antibody against OX40 (CD134), was given to patients. One hepatocellular carcinoma and a couple of cutaneous melanoma patients partially responded.

Data came from immunoSEQ multiplex PCR; TCRdb stores just in-frame clones and leaves some out. This table has fewer than 70,000 clones, roughly nine tenths appearing once. Germline CDR1 ENHRY, CDR2 SYGVKD. The J segment lost 3 bases and the V segment lost 4 bases, leaving 5 bases of the junction unmatched. This CDR3 has 15 amino acids. Patients had blood sampled at baseline and again on cycle 4 day 1 and cycle 7 day 1. The sequencing used CD4+ or CD8+ T cells sorted from blood, collected in a trial of the OX40 agonist ivuxolimab. The receptor was isolated from an adult with an advanced solid tumor such as melanoma, head and neck, liver or kidney cancer. The rearrangement links TRBV10-3 to TRBJ1-1; 10 bases map to TRBD1. The DNA of the CDR3 is TGTGCCATCAGTGCGGTCGACAGGGGGCACACTGAAGCTTTCTTT. Protein product: CAISAVDRGHTEAFF.